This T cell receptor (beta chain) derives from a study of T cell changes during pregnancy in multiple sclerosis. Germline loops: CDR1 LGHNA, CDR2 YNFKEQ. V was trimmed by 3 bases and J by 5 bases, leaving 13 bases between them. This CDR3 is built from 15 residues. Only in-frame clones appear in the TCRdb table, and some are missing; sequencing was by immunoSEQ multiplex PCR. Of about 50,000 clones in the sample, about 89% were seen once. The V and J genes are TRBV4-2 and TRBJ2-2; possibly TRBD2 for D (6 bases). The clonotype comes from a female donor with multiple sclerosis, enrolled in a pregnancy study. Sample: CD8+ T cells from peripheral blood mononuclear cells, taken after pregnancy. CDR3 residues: CASSQGTEGTGELFF. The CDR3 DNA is TGTGCCAGCAGCCAGGGGACGGAGGGAACCGGGGAGCTGTTTTTT.